The 8 T cell receptor beta chains below were found in one sample sequenced in a study of T cell changes during pregnancy in multiple sclerosis. TCRdb keeps only in-frame clones here, not all; method: immunoSEQ multiplex PCR. The data show tens of thousands of clones, roughly 93% seen once. The source material was peripheral blood, sampled in the second trimester of pregnancy. Source of these receptors: a female donor in good health, enrolled as a control in a pregnancy study.

The count of this clone is one. This chain uses TRBV27 with TRBJ1-1, with no clear D. The ends were cut back, 7 bases at V and 6 bases at J, with 18 bases in the middle. The CDR3 is made up of 14 amino acids. CDR1 and CDR2 (germline): MNHEY, SMNVEV (reference sequence). In nucleotides, the CDR3 is TGTGCCAGCACCCCTCTAGATCGGCCGGCTGAAGCTTTCTTT. Protein sequence: CASTPLDRPAEAFF.

This chain links TRBV6-6 with TRBJ1-1, with unresolved D. Trimming shortened V by 4 bases and J by 0 bases, and 9 bases separated the two germline ends. This CDR3 is built from 14 residues. From germline, CDR1 is MNHNY and CDR2 SVGAGI (reference sequence). The CDR3: CASSSEYMNTEAFF. CDR3 DNA sequence: TGTGCCAGCAGTTCGGAGTACATGAACACTGAAGCTTTCTTT.

This chain uses TRBV7-9 with TRBJ2-3; unclear D gene. The germline V gene has CDR1 SEHNR and CDR2 FQNEAQ (reference sequence). V shed 1 base and J shed 6 bases, with 11 bases lying between them. The CDR3 runs to 14 residues. CDR3 protein: CASSLGLSWDTQYF. The CDR3 coding sequence is TGTGCCAGCAGCTTAGGCTTGAGTTGGGATACGCAGTATTTT.

The gene calls are TRBV5-1 and TRBJ2-7, with TRBD1 matching over 10 bases. With 0 bases clipped from V and 1 base from J, the junction kept 13 bases outside the gene matches. Germline V gene lookup returns CDR1 SGHRS and CDR2 YFSETQ. The CDR3 is made up of 19 amino acids. CDR3 loop: CASSLESGTGAIVSYEQYF. The CDR3 nucleotides are TGCGCCAGCAGCTTGGAATCCGGGACAGGGGCCATCGTGTCCTACGAGCAGTACTTC.

The DNA of the CDR3 is TGTGCCAGCAGCTCCGGGACTGTCTGGGATACGCAGTATTTT. Translation: CASSSGTVWDTQYF. The chain couples TRBV7-3 to TRBJ2-3; D perhaps matches TRBD2 (6 bases). CDR1 and CDR2 from the germline V gene are SGHTA and FQGTGA. This CDR3 region has 14 residues. V lost 4 bases to trimming and J lost 6 bases, with 14 bases between them.

The chain links TRBV6-6 to TRBJ1-2; 9 nucleotides match TRBD1. CDR1 MNHNY and CDR2 SVGAGI come from the germline V gene (reference sequence). Trimming removed 7 bases from V and 5 bases from J; junction bases left unmatched: 8. This CDR3 is 14 amino acids long. The DNA for the CDR3 is TGTGCCAGCAACCCCCCGGACAGGGGATATGGCTACACCTTC. Its protein is CASNPPDRGYGYTF.

The chain couples TRBV6-1 to TRBJ2-7; D may be TRBD2 (6 bases). Trimming stripped 3 bases from V and 0 bases from J, with 18 bases between. Germline lookup yields CDR1 MNHNS and CDR2 SASEGT. This CDR3 has 17 amino acids. The CDR3 loop is CASSDGGDRASSYEQYF. As DNA, the CDR3 is TGTGCCAGCAGTGACGGGGGAGACCGTGCAAGCTCCTACGAGCAGTACTTC.

V usage is TRBV4-3 and J usage is TRBJ2-1; TRBD2 aligns across 9 bases. V lost 3 bases to trimming and J lost 6 bases; unmatched junction nucleotides: 12. CDR3 length: 17 residues. Per germline, CDR1 LGHNA and CDR2 YSLEER. CDR3 nucleotide sequence: TGCGCCAGCAGCCAGGACGTGAGGGCGGGGGGGGGCAATGAGCAGTTCTTC. Protein sequence: CASSQDVRAGGGNEQFF.